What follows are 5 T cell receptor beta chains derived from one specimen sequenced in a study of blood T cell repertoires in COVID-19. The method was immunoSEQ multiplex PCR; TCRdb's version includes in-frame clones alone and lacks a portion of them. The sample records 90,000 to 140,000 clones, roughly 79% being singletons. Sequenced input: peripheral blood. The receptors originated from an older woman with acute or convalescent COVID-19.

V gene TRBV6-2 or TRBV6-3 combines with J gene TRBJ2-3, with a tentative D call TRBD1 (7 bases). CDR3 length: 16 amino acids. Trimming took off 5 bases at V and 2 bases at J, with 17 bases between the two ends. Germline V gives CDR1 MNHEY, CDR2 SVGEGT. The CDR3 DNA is TGTGCCAGCAGTCAACGGCGGGACAGTAACACAGATACGCAGTATTTT. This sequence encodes CASSQRRDSNTDTQYF.

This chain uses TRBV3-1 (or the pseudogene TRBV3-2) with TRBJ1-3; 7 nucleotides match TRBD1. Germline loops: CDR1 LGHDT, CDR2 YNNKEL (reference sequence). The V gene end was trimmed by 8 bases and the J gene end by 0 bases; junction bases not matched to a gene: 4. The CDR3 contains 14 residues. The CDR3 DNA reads TGTGCCAGCCAGTACAGGGGCTCTGGAAACACCATATATTTT. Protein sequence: CASQYRGSGNTIYF.

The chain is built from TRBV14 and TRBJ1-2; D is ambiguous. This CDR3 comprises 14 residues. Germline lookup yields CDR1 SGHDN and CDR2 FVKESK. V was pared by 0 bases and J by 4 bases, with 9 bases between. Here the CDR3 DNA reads TGTGCCAGCAGCCAAGAATCGAACTCCTATGGCTACACCTTC. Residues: CASSQESNSYGYTF.

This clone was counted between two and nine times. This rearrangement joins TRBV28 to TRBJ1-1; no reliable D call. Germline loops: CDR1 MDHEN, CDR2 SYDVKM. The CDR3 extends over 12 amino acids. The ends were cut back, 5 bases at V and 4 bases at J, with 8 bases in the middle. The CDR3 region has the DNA TGTGCCAGCAGTCACGGTAGCACTGAAGCTTTCTTT. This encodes CASSHGSTEAFF.

CDR3 sequence: CASSLGGYGPRGYTF. CDR3 DNA sequence: TGTGCCAGCAGCTTGGGAGGGTACGGGCCCCGGGGCTACACCTTC. The gene calls are TRBV5-6 and TRBJ1-2; D not certain. Germline V gene lookup returns CDR1 SGHDT and CDR2 YYEEEE. V was shortened by 0 bases and J by 8 bases, with 17 bases between the two germline ends. The CDR3 contains 15 residues.